These 16 T cell receptor beta chains came from one sample sequenced in a study of blood T cell repertoires in COVID-19. Profiled with immunoSEQ multiplex PCR; TCRdb holds only in-frame clones, not every one. The sample yields 200,000 to 250,000 clones, around 90% seen once. The sequenced material came from PBMCs or T cells enriched from blood (not recorded which). Receptors originate from a man aged 30 to 45 who had recovered from COVID-19.

The chain joins TRBV12-3 or TRBV12-4 to TRBJ2-7, with D maybe TRBD2 (6 bases). Deletions cut 5 bases from V and 7 bases from J, with 12 bases between. CDR3 length: 12 amino acids. CDR3 bases: TGTGCCAGCAGTCCCTGGGGACTGGAGCAGTACTTC. As protein: CASSPWGLEQYF.

The rearrangement links TRBV13 to TRBJ2-7; 13 bases are a match to TRBD2. The CDR3 has 20 residues. Germline lookup yields CDR1 PRHDT and CDR2 FYEKMQ (reference sequence). Trimming cost V 4 bases and J 2 bases; bases outside gene matches: 17. This CDR3 is CASSSSRTSGSGIHTYEQYF. In nucleotides, the CDR3 is TGTGCCAGCAGCTCAAGCCGGACTAGCGGGAGCGGCATTCATACCTACGAGCAGTACTTC.

The sample holds a few counts of this clone. J is TRBJ2-5 and V is TRBV19; perhaps TRBD1 as D (5 bases). CDR3 size: 14 residues. V lost 6 bases and J lost 7, with 18 bases in between. The germline gives CDR1 LNHDA, CDR2 SQIVND (reference sequence). This CDR3 reads CASSPDFLQGTQYF. DNA of the CDR3: TGTGCCAGTAGCCCCGACTTTCTCCAGGGGACCCAGTACTTC. Full variable domain (remainder filled in from reference TRBV19 and TRBJ2-5): DGGITQSPKYLFRKEGQNVTLSCEQNLNHDAMYWYRQDPGQGLRLIYYSQIVNDFQKGDIAEGYSVSREKKESFPLTVTSAQKNPTAFYLCASSPDFLQGTQYFGPGTRLLVL.

The chain joins TRBV19 to TRBJ2-5; D may be TRBD1 (7 bases). The CDR3 spans 14 residues. Per germline, CDR1 LNHDA and CDR2 SQIVND (reference sequence). Trimming pared 7 bases from V and 5 bases from J, leaving 17 bases between. The CDR3 coding sequence is TGTGCCAGTACTCATACGGCAGGGGGGGAGACCCAGTACTTC. Its translation: CASTHTAGGETQYF.

V is TRBV30 and J is TRBJ1-2; TRBD1 matches at 9 bases. Germline V gene sequence: CDR1 GTSNPN, CDR2 SVGIG (reference sequence). Losses at the gene ends were 4 bases for V and 5 bases for J; bases not matched to a gene: 11. The CDR3 extends over 15 amino acids. The CDR3 reads CAWNYRDRESYGYTF. The DNA of the CDR3 is TGTGCCTGGAACTACCGGGACAGGGAGTCGTATGGCTACACCTTC.

V usage is TRBV5-1 and J usage is TRBJ1-6; 7 bases are a match to TRBD1. The CDR3 runs 16 residues. CDR1 and CDR2 (germline): SGHRS, YFSETQ. Unmatched junction bases numbered 14, after V lost 5 bases and J lost 9 bases. The CDR3 coding sequence is TGCGCCAGCAGAATTGTAAGGGGGCTTAATGCTTCACCCCTCCACTTT. Amino acids: CASRIVRGLNASPLHF.

The chain employs TRBV5-1 and TRBJ2-7, with 9 bases lining up with TRBD2. The CDR3 covers 15 residues. The V and J ends lost 6 bases and 3 bases, in that order; junction bases with no gene match: 10. Germline-derived CDR1 and CDR2 are SGHRS and YFSETQ. Here the CDR3 DNA reads TGCGCCAGCACCAGACCCGAAGCGGGGGGCTACGAGCAGTACTTC. Residues: CASTRPEAGGYEQYF.

The chain is built from TRBV11-1 and TRBJ2-2, with D unresolved. Germline-derived CDR1 and CDR2 are SGHAT and FQDESV (reference sequence). The length of the CDR3 is 14 residues. V lost 2 bases to trimming and J lost 1 base, with 5 bases between them. CDR3 bases: TGTGCCAGCAGCTTACGGGTGAACACCGGGGAGCTGTTTTTT. Its protein is CASSLRVNTGELFF.

This chain connects TRBV9 to TRBJ1-6; 8 bases match TRBD1. The V segment lost 4 bases and the J segment 10 bases; nucleotides outside the gene matches: 10. The germline V gene encodes CDR1 SGDLS and CDR2 YYNGEE. This CDR3 has 15 residues. Written as DNA, the CDR3 is TGTGCCAGCAGCCCCGGGACAGGTTTGCACTCACCCCTCCACTTT. Its translation: CASSPGTGLHSPLHF.

The V gene is TRBV27, the J gene TRBJ1-1, with TRBD1 matching over 10 bases. J gave up 4 bases and V 0 bases, and 2 bases lay outside the gene matches. The germline V gene has CDR1 MNHEY and CDR2 SMNVEV (reference sequence). There are 15 residues in the CDR3. CDR3 amino acids: CASSLSGQGITEAFF. The DNA of the CDR3 is TGTGCCAGCAGTTTATCGGGACAGGGGATCACTGAAGCTTTCTTT.

V and J are TRBV10-3 and TRBJ2-7; 7 nucleotides line up with TRBD1. Germline-derived CDR1 and CDR2 are ENHRY and SYGVKD. The CDR3 has 16 amino acids. After removal of 9 bases from V and 7 bases from J, the junction contained 21 bases not matched to a gene. The CDR3 nucleotides read TGTGCCATAACGCCCGGACAGGCCCGGGGACCGGGGGAGCAGTACTTC. Protein product: CAITPGQARGPGEQYF.

The rearrangement joins TRBV4-2 to TRBJ1-2; 7 nucleotides line up with TRBD1. The germline V gene has CDR1 LGHNA and CDR2 YNFKEQ. The CDR3 contains 14 residues. V was clipped by 10 bases and J by 8 bases; unmatched bases: 16. In DNA form, the CDR3 reads TGTGCCACTAATAGACAGGGTGTAGACGTCGGCTACACCTTC. Residues: CATNRQGVDVGYTF.

The rearrangement uses TRBV29-1 and TRBJ2-7; 7 nucleotides line up with TRBD1. Trimming cost V 7 bases and J 7 bases; bases outside gene matches: 13. This CDR3 comprises 13 residues. The V gene's germline CDR1 is SQVTM and CDR2 ANQGSEA. CDR3 residues: CSGSYRGSGEQYF. The CDR3 nucleotides read TGCAGCGGGTCCTACAGGGGTTCAGGAGAGCAGTACTTC.

This chain connects TRBV28 to TRBJ2-2; the match to TRBD1 covers 12 bases. V gave up 6 bases and J gave up 2 bases; unmatched junction bases: 7. Looked up from germline, CDR1 is MDHEN and CDR2 is SYDVKM. The CDR3 has 17 amino acids. The chain's CDR3 is CASRTLGTGGNTGELFF. For the CDR3, the DNA is TGTGCCAGCAGAACCTTGGGGACAGGGGGCAACACCGGGGAGCTGTTTTTT.

V and J are TRBV10-3 and TRBJ2-2; 11 bases agree with TRBD2. This CDR3 is 16 amino acids long. Looked up from germline, CDR1 is ENHRY and CDR2 is SYGVKD. V lost 11 bases and J lost 4; bases outside the gene matches: 12. CDR3 in amino acids: CAVKTSGNSVTGELFF. The CDR3 coding sequence is TGTGCCGTAAAGACTAGCGGGAATTCGGTCACCGGGGAGCTGTTTTTT.

This rearrangement joins TRBV5-1 to TRBJ2-5, with 15 bases lining up with TRBD2. Germline V lookup: CDR1 SGHRS, CDR2 YFSETQ. This CDR3 contains 15 residues. The trim removed 3 bases at V and 5 bases at J, leaving 2 bases unmatched. CDR3 region: CASSSGTSGRETQYF. CDR3 DNA: TGCGCCAGCAGCTCTGGGACTAGCGGGAGGGAGACCCAGTACTTC.